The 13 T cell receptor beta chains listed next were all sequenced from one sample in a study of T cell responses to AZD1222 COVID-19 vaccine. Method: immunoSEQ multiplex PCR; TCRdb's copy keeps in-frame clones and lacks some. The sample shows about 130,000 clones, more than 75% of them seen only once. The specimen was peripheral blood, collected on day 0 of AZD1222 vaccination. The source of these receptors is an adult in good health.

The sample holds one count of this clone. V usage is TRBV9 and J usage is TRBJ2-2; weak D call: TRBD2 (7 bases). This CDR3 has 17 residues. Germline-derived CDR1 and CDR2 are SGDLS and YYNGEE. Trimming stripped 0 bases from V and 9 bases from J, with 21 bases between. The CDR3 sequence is CASSVGGGALTGRELFF. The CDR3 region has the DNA TGTGCCAGCAGCGTAGGAGGGGGGGCTCTGACTGGACGGGAGCTGTTTTTT.

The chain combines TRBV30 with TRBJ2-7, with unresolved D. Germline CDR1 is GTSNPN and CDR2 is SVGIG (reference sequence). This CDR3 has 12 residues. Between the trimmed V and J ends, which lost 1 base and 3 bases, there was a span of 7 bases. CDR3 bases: TGTGCCTGGAGTGGAACTTTCTACGAGCAGTACTTC. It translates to CAWSGTFYEQYF.

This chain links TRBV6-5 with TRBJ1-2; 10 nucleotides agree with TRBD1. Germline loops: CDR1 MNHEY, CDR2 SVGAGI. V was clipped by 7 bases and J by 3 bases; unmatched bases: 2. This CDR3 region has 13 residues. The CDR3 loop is CASKGQGYYGYTF. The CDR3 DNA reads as TGTGCCAGCAAGGGACAGGGGTACTATGGCTACACCTTC.

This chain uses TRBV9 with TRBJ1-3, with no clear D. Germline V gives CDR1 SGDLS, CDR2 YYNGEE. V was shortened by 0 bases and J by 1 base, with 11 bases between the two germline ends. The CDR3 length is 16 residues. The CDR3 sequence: CASSVEQLASGNTIYF. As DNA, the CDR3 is TGTGCCAGCAGCGTAGAACAGCTGGCTTCTGGAAACACCATATATTTT.

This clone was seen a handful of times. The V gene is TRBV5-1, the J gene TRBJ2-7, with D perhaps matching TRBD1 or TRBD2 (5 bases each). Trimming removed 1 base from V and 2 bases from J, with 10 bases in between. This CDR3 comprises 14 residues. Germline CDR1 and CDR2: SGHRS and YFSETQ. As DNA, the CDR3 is TGCGCCAGCAGCTTGTGGGACGGCACCTACGAGCAGTACTTC. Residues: CASSLWDGTYEQYF.

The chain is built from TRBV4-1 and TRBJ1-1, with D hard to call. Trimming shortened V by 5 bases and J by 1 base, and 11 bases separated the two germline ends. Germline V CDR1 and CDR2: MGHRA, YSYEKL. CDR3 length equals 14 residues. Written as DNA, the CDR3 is TGCGCCAGCAGCGACGGACTACCGAACACTGAAGCTTTCTTT. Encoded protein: CASSDGLPNTEAFF.

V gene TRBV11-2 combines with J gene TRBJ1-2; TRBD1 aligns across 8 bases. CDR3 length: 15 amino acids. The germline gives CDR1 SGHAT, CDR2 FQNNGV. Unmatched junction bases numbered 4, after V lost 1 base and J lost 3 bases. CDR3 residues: CASSLVRGQHYGYTF. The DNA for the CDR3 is TGTGCCAGCAGCTTAGTCAGGGGGCAGCACTATGGCTACACCTTC.

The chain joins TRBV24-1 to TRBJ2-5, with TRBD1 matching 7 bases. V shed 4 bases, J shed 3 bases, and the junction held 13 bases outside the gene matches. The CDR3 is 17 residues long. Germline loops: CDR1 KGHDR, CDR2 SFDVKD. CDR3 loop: CATSDTKGGQREETQYF. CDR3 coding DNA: TGTGCCACCAGTGACACTAAAGGGGGACAGAGGGAAGAGACCCAGTACTTC.

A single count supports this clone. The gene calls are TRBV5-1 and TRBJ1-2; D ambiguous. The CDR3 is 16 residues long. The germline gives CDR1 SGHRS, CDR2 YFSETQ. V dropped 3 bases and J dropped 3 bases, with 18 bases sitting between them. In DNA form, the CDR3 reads TGCGCCAGCAGCTCTGGTAGGGCCTTAGAGGACTATGGCTACACCTTC. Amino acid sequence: CASSSGRALEDYGYTF.

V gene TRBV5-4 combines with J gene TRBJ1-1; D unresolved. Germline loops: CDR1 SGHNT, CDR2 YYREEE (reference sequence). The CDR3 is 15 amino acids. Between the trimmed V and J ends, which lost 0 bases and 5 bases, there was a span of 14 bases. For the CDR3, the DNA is TGTGCCAGCAGCTTGGCGGGAGGTTCGGGGACTGAAGCTTTCTTT. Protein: CASSLAGGSGTEAFF.

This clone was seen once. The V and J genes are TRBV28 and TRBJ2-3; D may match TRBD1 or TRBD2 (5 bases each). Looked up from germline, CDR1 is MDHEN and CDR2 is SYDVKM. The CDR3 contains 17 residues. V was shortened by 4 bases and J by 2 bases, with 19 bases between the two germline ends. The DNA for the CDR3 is TGTGCCAGCAGTTCCCCTAGGGGACGTCCAAACACAGATACGCAGTATTTT. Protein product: CASSSPRGRPNTDTQYF.

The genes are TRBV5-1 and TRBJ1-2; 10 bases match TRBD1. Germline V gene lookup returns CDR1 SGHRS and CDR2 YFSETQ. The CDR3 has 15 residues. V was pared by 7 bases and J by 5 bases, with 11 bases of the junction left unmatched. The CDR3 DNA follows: TGCGCCAGCTCTAAAGGGGGACAGGGGACATATGGCTACACCTTC. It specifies CASSKGGQGTYGYTF. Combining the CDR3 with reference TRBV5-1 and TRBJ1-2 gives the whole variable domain KAGVTQTPRYLIKTRGQQVTLSCSPISGHRSVSWYQQTPGQGLQFLFEYFSETQRNKGNFPGRFSGRQFSNSRSEMNVSTLELGDSALYLCASSKGGQGTYGYTFGSGTRLTVV.

CDR3 protein: CASSRQAGAWSMNTEAFF. In DNA, the CDR3 is TGTGCCAGCTCACGGCAGGCAGGGGCGTGGTCCATGAACACTGAAGCTTTCTTT. The chain employs TRBV18 and TRBJ1-1; weak D call: TRBD1 (6 bases). This CDR3 contains 18 residues. Germline loops: CDR1 KGHSH, CDR2 LQKENI. Trimming removed 4 bases at V and 0 bases at J, with 21 bases between.